This TCR beta chain was recovered during a study of blood T cell repertoires in COVID-19. The CDR3 sequence is 13 residues long. Germline CDR1 and CDR2: SGHTA and FQGNSA. The V gene lost 3 bases and the J gene lost 1 base, with 6 bases spanning the gap. In the authors' methods: Cell counts per sample came from amplifying reference gene primers. Measured with immunoSEQ multiplex PCR; TCRdb has only the in-frame clones, and not every one. For V, J and clone size, that table is used; D and trimming come from the DNA. The table shows a few hundred thousand clones, with around 89% occurring only once. Those enrolled, adults aged 18 to 89 years, came from fewer than 25 US areas. Participant reports of clinical history set cohort assignment.

Sequenced sample: PBMCs or T cells enriched from blood (not recorded which). The rearrangement links TRBV7-2 to TRBJ1-1, with a weak D call TRBD1 (5 bases). This TCR derives from a man aged 30-40 years who had been exposed to COVID-19. The CDR3 sequence is CASSFTGNTEAFF. CDR3 nucleotides: TGTGCCAGCAGCTTCACAGGGAACACTGAAGCTTTCTTT.